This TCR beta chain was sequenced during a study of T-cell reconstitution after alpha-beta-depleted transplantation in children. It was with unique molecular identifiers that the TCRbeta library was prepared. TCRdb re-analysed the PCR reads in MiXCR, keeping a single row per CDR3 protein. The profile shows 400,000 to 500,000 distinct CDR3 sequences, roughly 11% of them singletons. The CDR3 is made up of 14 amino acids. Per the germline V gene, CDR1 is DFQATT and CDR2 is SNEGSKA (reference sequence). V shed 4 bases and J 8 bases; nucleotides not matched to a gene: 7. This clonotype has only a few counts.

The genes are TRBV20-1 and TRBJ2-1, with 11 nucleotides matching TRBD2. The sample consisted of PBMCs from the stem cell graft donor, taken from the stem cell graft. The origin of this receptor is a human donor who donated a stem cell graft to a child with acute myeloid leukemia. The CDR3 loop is CSAMVAGGPHEQFF. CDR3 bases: TGCAGTGCTATGGTAGCGGGAGGGCCACATGAGCAGTTCTTC.